The 31 T cell receptor beta chains given below trace back to one sample, sequenced in a study of cytomegalovirus exposure and HLA in healthy donors. Here immunoSEQ multiplex PCR was the method, and the copy in TCRdb shows in-frame clones only, minus some. The sample has some 250,000 clones, 90% seen once. Material: PBMCs. These receptors all stem from a woman aged 18-30 years in good health and CMV-seronegative.

The chain joins TRBV2 to TRBJ1-3, with D hard to call. Between the trimmed V and J ends, which lost 6 bases and 7 bases, there was a span of 7 bases. CDR1 and CDR2 from the germline V gene are SNHLY and FYNNEI. The CDR3 is made up of 11 amino acids. The chain's CDR3 is CASRRGNTIYF. Written as DNA, the CDR3 is TGTGCCAGCAGACGAGGGAACACCATATATTTT. Based on the CDR3 plus reference TRBV2 and TRBJ1-3, the full variable domain is EPEVTQTPSHQVTQMGQEVILRCVPISNHLYFYWYRQILGQKVEFLVSFYNNEISEKSEIFDDQFSVERPDGSNFTLKIRSTKLEDSAMYFCASRRGNTIYFGEGSWLTVV.

This chain connects TRBV4-3 to TRBJ1-1; D perhaps matches TRBD1 (5 bases). V was pared by 0 bases and J by 4 bases, with 9 bases between. CDR3 length: 14 amino acids. Germline V gene lookup returns CDR1 LGHNA and CDR2 YSLEER. This chain's CDR3 is CASSQDEGVTEAFF. The CDR3 DNA sequence: TGCGCCAGCAGCCAAGATGAAGGGGTCACTGAAGCTTTCTTT.

This sequence joins TRBV5-1 and TRBJ1-4; D gene uncertain. Trimming took 4 bases from V and 6 from J, leaving 19 bases between them. The germline V gene has CDR1 SGHRS and CDR2 YFSETQ. The CDR3 totals 16 residues. The chain's CDR3 is CASSDLPLALYEKLFF. CDR3 nucleotide sequence: TGCGCCAGCAGCGATCTCCCTCTGGCCCTTTATGAAAAACTGTTTTTT.

V is TRBV4-1 and J is TRBJ2-1; 10 positions match TRBD2. Germline assignment: CDR1 MGHRA and CDR2 YSYEKL. The CDR3 consists of 17 residues. Trimming at V came to 0 bases and at J to 2 bases, leaving 4 bases not matched to a gene. The CDR3 DNA reads TGCGCCAGCAGCCAAGAACCACTAGCGGGGACCTACAATGAGCAGTTCTTC. Protein: CASSQEPLAGTYNEQFF.

This chain connects TRBV7-9 to TRBJ1-6; 7 bases agree with TRBD1. Germline V lookup: CDR1 SEHNR, CDR2 FQNEAQ (reference sequence). The ends lost 5 bases at V and 7 bases at J; junction bases unmatched: 14. The CDR3 totals 17 residues. The CDR3 nucleotides are TGTGCCAGCAGCCGAAAACCTCGGGACAGAAGGAATTCACCCCTCCACTTT. Residues: CASSRKPRDRRNSPLHF.

This chain uses TRBV9 with TRBJ1-1, with 7 bases lining up with TRBD1. The CDR3 is 14 amino acids. The V and J ends lost 3 bases and 4 bases, in that order; junction bases with no gene match: 6. The germline V gene has CDR1 SGDLS and CDR2 YYNGEE. The CDR3 loop is CASSAQQGITEAFF. The CDR3 nucleotides are TGTGCCAGCAGCGCCCAACAGGGGATCACTGAAGCTTTCTTT.

The chain joins TRBV28 to TRBJ1-5; possible D gene TRBD1, 5 bases. The CDR3 extends over 15 amino acids. Deletions cut 8 bases from V and 0 bases from J, with 14 bases between. From germline, CDR1 is MDHEN and CDR2 SYDVKM. The CDR3 reads CASQGADYSNQPQHF. Here the CDR3 DNA reads TGTGCCAGCCAAGGGGCAGATTATAGCAATCAGCCCCAGCATTTT.

This clone appeared a single time. The chain carries TRBV28 and TRBJ1-2, with 10 positions matching TRBD1. The CDR3 length is 16 residues. The J segment lost 5 bases and the V segment lost 5 bases, leaving 11 bases of the junction unmatched. From germline, CDR1 is MDHEN and CDR2 SYDVKM. CDR3 sequence reads: CASSPPSDRGMYGYTF. CDR3 DNA: TGTGCCAGCAGTCCACCATCGGACAGGGGGATGTATGGCTACACCTTC.

This chain connects TRBV27 to TRBJ1-2; maybe TRBD1 (5 bases). From germline, CDR1 is MNHEY and CDR2 SMNVEV (reference sequence). The CDR3 has 11 residues. The V and J ends lost 6 bases and 4 bases respectively, with 6 bases between them. The CDR3 here is CASSQGYGYTF. CDR3 DNA sequence: TGTGCCAGCAGCCAGGGCTATGGCTACACCTTC.

The rearrangement joins TRBV7-9 to TRBJ2-3, with 8 bases matching TRBD2. V was clipped by 2 bases and J by 2 bases; unmatched bases: 6. CDR3 length: 16 amino acids. CDR1 and CDR2 (germline): SEHNR, FQNEAQ (reference sequence). Here the CDR3 reads CASSLLIAGNTDTQYF. CDR3 nucleotide sequence: TGTGCCAGCAGCTTACTAATAGCGGGGAACACAGATACGCAGTATTTT.

The rearrangement links TRBV10-1 to TRBJ2-2; D possibly corresponds to TRBD2 (6 bases). V lost 8 bases to trimming and J lost 3 bases, with 13 bases between them. The germline V gene encodes CDR1 WNHNN and CDR2 SYGVQD (reference sequence). This CDR3 comprises 14 residues. The CDR3 bases are TGCGCCAGCGCACTTGGGACTGACACCGGGGAGCTGTTTTTT. This gives the protein CASALGTDTGELFF.

V is TRBV10-3 and J is TRBJ2-3, with 11 bases matching TRBD1. The ends lost 7 bases at V and 1 base at J; junction bases unmatched: 4. CDR3 length equals 15 residues. CDR1 is ENHRY, CDR2 SYGVKD, per germline. CDR3 DNA sequence: TGTGCCATCAATGGACAGGGGGCGGGCACAGATACGCAGTATTTT. This gives the protein CAINGQGAGTDTQYF.

V usage is TRBV27 and J usage is TRBJ2-3; no clear D. The V and J ends lost 8 bases and 0 bases respectively, with 12 bases between them. The CDR3 length is 14 residues. Germline V gene lookup returns CDR1 MNHEY and CDR2 SMNVEV (reference sequence). CDR3 DNA: TGTGCCAGCGGCCTGATCCCTAGCACAGATACGCAGTATTTT. Its protein is CASGLIPSTDTQYF.

The chain recombines TRBV7-2 with TRBJ2-1, with TRBD2 identical over 7 bases. Germline loops: CDR1 SGHTA, CDR2 FQGNSA. This CDR3 spans 17 amino acids. The V gene end was trimmed by 3 bases and the J gene end by 7 bases; junction bases not matched to a gene: 15. DNA of the CDR3: TGTGCCAGCAGCTTTGATCTCGGGGGGAAGCCCCCGAATGAGCAGTTCTTC. Encoded protein: CASSFDLGGKPPNEQFF.

The chain employs TRBV28 and TRBJ2-7; no firm D call. CDR1 and CDR2 (germline): MDHEN, SYDVKM. With 8 bases removed from V and 3 bases from J, the gap between germline ends came to 11 bases. The CDR3 runs to 12 residues. CDR3 protein: CASRGHFYEQYF. The CDR3 DNA follows: TGTGCCAGCCGAGGTCATTTCTACGAGCAGTACTTC.

V usage is TRBV5-6 and J usage is TRBJ1-6; no reliable D call. This CDR3 spans 12 amino acids. Trimming removed 5 bases from V and 4 bases from J, with 4 bases in between. Germline V CDR1 and CDR2: SGHDT, YYEEEE. CDR3 in DNA: TGTGCCAGCAGTGAGTATAATTCACCCCTCCACTTT. This gives the protein CASSEYNSPLHF.

The chain employs TRBV9 and TRBJ2-7; the D gene is possibly TRBD1 (6 bases). The CDR3 covers 14 residues. Trimming stripped 0 bases from V and 3 bases from J, with 10 bases between. Per the germline V gene, CDR1 is SGDLS and CDR2 is YYNGEE. In DNA form, the CDR3 reads TGTGCCAGCAGCGTAGCTACAGGGTACTACGAGCAGTACTTC. Protein product: CASSVATGYYEQYF.

The chain carries TRBV7-9 and TRBJ1-2; no firm D call. The CDR3 is 13 residues long. CDR1 and CDR2 from the germline V gene are SEHNR and FQNEAQ (reference sequence). With 5 bases removed from V and 4 bases from J, the gap between germline ends came to 11 bases. The CDR3 bases are TGTGCCAGCAGCCCCACGATACTCTATGGCTACACCTTC. It translates to CASSPTILYGYTF.

The chain recombines TRBV9 with TRBJ2-1, with 10 bases identical to TRBD1. The CDR3 has 16 residues. Germline CDR1 reads SGDLS; CDR2 reads YYNGEE. The junction had 12 bases not matched to a gene; V was cut back by 3 bases and J by 9 bases. Here the CDR3 reads CASSESWDRGSFEQFF. The DNA of the CDR3 is TGTGCCAGCAGCGAATCTTGGGACAGGGGTTCGTTTGAGCAGTTCTTC.

This chain links TRBV5-4 with TRBJ2-5; perhaps TRBD2 as D (5 bases). Trimming removed 2 bases at V and 5 bases at J, with 13 bases between. Germline-derived CDR1 and CDR2 are SGHNT and YYREEE (reference sequence). This CDR3 spans 14 amino acids. The CDR3 coding sequence is TGTGCCAGCAGCTTCGGACTGTTTGGGGAGACCCAGTACTTC. This codes for CASSFGLFGETQYF.

The chain combines TRBV6-5 with TRBJ1-6; TRBD1 aligns across 7 bases. CDR1 is MNHEY and CDR2 is SVGAGI in the germline V gene. The V segment lost 4 bases and the J segment 10 bases; nucleotides outside the gene matches: 10. The CDR3 totals 15 residues. The CDR3 DNA is TGTGCCAGCAGTTGGCGGGACAGTGAAGGCTCACCCCTCCACTTT. Translation: CASSWRDSEGSPLHF.

CDR3 region: CSVEEGRDRAYEQFF. The DNA of the CDR3 is TGCAGCGTTGAAGAAGGCCGGGACAGGGCTTATGAGCAGTTCTTC. V is TRBV29-1 and J is TRBJ2-1, with TRBD1 identical over 9 bases. The junction had 8 bases not matched to a gene; V was cut back by 0 bases and J by 8 bases. CDR1 and CDR2 from the germline V gene are SQVTM and ANQGSEA. The length of the CDR3 is 15 residues.

The chain couples TRBV10-3 to TRBJ2-1; 9 positions match TRBD1. Germline V gene data show CDR1 as ENHRY and CDR2 as SYGVKD. The junction had 5 bases not matched to a gene; V was cut back by 7 bases and J by 4 bases. This CDR3 contains 14 residues. In DNA, the CDR3 is TGTGCCATCACTTTGGGACAGGGATACAATGAGCAGTTCTTC. Amino acids: CAITLGQGYNEQFF.

The chain is built from TRBV5-6 and TRBJ2-5; 10 positions agree with TRBD1. V lost 4 bases, J lost 5 bases, and 8 bases stayed unmatched. Germline V gene lookup returns CDR1 SGHDT and CDR2 YYEEEE. CDR3 length: 15 residues. The CDR3 nucleotides are TGTGCCAGCAGCCCGTCGACAGGGGGCAGGGAGACCCAGTACTTC. Protein: CASSPSTGGRETQYF.

V is TRBV27 and J is TRBJ2-5; 10 bases match TRBD2. This CDR3 has 15 residues. Per the germline V gene, CDR1 is MNHEY and CDR2 is SMNVEV (reference sequence). J lost 5 bases, V lost 4 bases, and 7 bases had no gene match. The chain's CDR3 is CASSSSGGSQETQYF. The DNA for the CDR3 is TGTGCCAGCAGTTCTAGCGGGGGCTCTCAGGAGACCCAGTACTTC.

Written as DNA, the CDR3 is TGTGCCAGCAGCTTAGGGTATCAGGGGGCTAAGGCCGGGGAGCTGTTTTTT. Its protein product is CASSLGYQGAKAGELFF. The chain carries TRBV7-6 and TRBJ2-2; 8 bases are a match to TRBD1. V dropped 1 base and J dropped 6; count of bases not matched to a gene: 10. Looked up from germline, CDR1 is SGHVS and CDR2 is FNYEAQ. The CDR3 covers 17 residues.

The chain employs TRBV5-6 and TRBJ1-2; 10 bases line up with TRBD1. The trim removed 4 bases at V and 7 bases at J, leaving 7 bases unmatched. Germline V lookup: CDR1 SGHDT, CDR2 YYEEEE. This CDR3 has 14 residues. The chain's CDR3 is CASSPGTGAVGYTF. As DNA, the CDR3 is TGTGCCAGCAGCCCCGGGACAGGGGCGGTTGGCTACACCTTC.

This clone was detected a few times. This chain connects TRBV5-1 to TRBJ1-2; tentative D call: TRBD1 (6 bases). The length of the CDR3 is 15 residues. CDR1 and CDR2 from the germline V gene are SGHRS and YFSETQ. V lost 4 bases and J 2 bases, leaving 15 bases between the germline ends. CDR3 sequence: CASSHGQPRNYGYTF. In DNA, the CDR3 is TGCGCCAGCAGCCACGGACAGCCTCGAAACTATGGCTACACCTTC.

The rearrangement uses TRBV5-4 and TRBJ2-3; 12 positions agree with TRBD2. The CDR3 is 16 amino acids. Germline CDR1 reads SGHNT; CDR2 reads YYREEE (reference sequence). Trimming removed 4 bases from V and 4 bases from J; junction bases left unmatched: 7. The CDR3 bases are TGTGCCAGCAGCGCCCCTAGCGGGGGGGCCTCAGATACGCAGTATTTT. Its translation is CASSAPSGGASDTQYF.

The chain has TRBV6-1 and TRBJ1-5; 7 bases line up with TRBD1. This CDR3 is 13 amino acids long. With V trimmed by 7 bases and J by 1 base, 1 base remained unmatched. Germline V gene sequence: CDR1 MNHNS, CDR2 SASEGT. CDR3 sequence: CASIQGSNQPQHF. The DNA for the CDR3 is TGTGCCAGCATACAGGGGAGCAATCAGCCCCAGCATTTT.

This chain uses TRBV7-2 with TRBJ2-7; TRBD1 aligns across 9 bases. V was clipped by 1 base and J by 4 bases; unmatched bases: 5. From germline, CDR1 is SGHTA and CDR2 FQGNSA. The length of the CDR3 is 15 residues. CDR3 in amino acids: CASSLGGTGQYEQYF. The DNA for the CDR3 is TGTGCCAGCAGCTTAGGTGGGACAGGGCAGTACGAGCAGTACTTC.